This T cell receptor (beta chain) was observed in a study of blood T cell repertoires in COVID-19. Study information: The United States, Italy and Spain provided the acute and convalescent COVID-19 samples. Sources were T cells, B-cell-depleted T cells, or PBMCs; the material itself was cDNA or gDNA.

The germline V gene has CDR1 SNHLY and CDR2 FYNNEI. The CDR3 has 14 amino acids. Trimming took off 7 bases at V and 3 bases at J, with 16 bases between the two ends. As originally analysed: The assay estimated nucleated cells by amplifying reference gene primers. The protocol was immunoSEQ multiplex PCR, while the TCRdb copy is restricted to in-frame clones and leaves out a portion. Clonal size and the V and J genes are those of that table, whereas D and trimming came from the DNA. The table shows roughly 200,000 clones, with about four fifths occurring only once. This TCR was recovered from a man in his 60s with acute or convalescent COVID-19. The V and J genes are TRBV2 and TRBJ2-7, with D maybe TRBD2 (5 bases). Material for sequencing was peripheral blood. The CDR3 DNA reads as TGTGCCAGCATCCTAGCCCCATTCCGCTACGAGCAGTACTTC. The encoded protein is CASILAPFRYEQYF.